The present T cell receptor beta chain was sequenced within a study of monozygotic twins with inflammatory bowel disease. Study findings and constraints: No discrimination was achieved between different T cell subtypes.

Points on this clonotype: Its antigen remains unknown.

Germline lookup yields CDR1 MNHEY and CDR2 SMNVEV (reference sequence). The CDR3 covers 15 residues. Reprocessing the 5' RACE reads, TCRdb reports a single entry for every CDR3 protein and omits DNA. The listing records 150,000 or so distinct CDR3 sequences. Sequencing input: blood. V usage is TRBV27 and J usage is TRBJ1-6; the D gene TCRdb calls, TRBD1, cannot be checked with no DNA. This clonotype was obtained from a human donor with ulcerative colitis or Crohn's disease, or a healthy co-twin of an affected twin (not recorded which). CDR3 sequence reads: CASRRPGTGGFPLHF.